The clone carrying this T cell receptor (beta chain) has only a few counts. Antigen unknown. In germline, CDR1 is LGHDT, CDR2 YNNKEL (reference sequence). This CDR3 has 13 amino acids. The V end was cut by 4 bases, the J end by 7 bases, with 11 bases between. The sample comes from a study of response to subunit inactivated influenza vaccine. Study findings and constraints: Few new T cells, the authors suggested, are recruited by each seasonal influenza vaccination.

TCRdb re-called the RT-PCR reads with MiXCR, one entry per CDR3 protein. The sample has about 180,000 distinct CDR3 sequences, around 9% seen once. The sequence derives from a man over 45 who received an inactivated influenza vaccine. Here the sequenced sample was non-naive T cells sorted from PBMCs, taken on the day of vaccination. The V call is TRBV3-1, the J call TRBJ2-1; D is undetermined. The CDR3 here is CASSLQSPNEQFF. In nucleotides, the CDR3 is TGTGCCAGCAGCCTACAATCCCCGAATGAGCAGTTCTTC.